This entry concerns a single T cell receptor (beta chain). Its antigen remains unknown. The source of the sample is a study of shared clonotypes between healthy human individuals. Looking at the study overall: Three plates each covered CD4 naive and memory; CD8 naive two, CD8 memory one.

Across several immunoSEQ plates, the genomic DNA of each subset was split evenly. Assay used: immunoSEQ multiplex PCR; TCRdb lists only in-frame clones, some missing. This table has about 2.3 million clones, about 92% appearing once. Study-wide points: Across subsets, estimated richness was generally greater for naive than for memory populations. A limitation of the genetic and exposure-history diversity represented arose from few donors.

The CDR3 spans 15 residues. The ends were cut back, 3 bases at V and 7 bases at J, with 15 bases in the middle. Germline CDR1 is LNHDA and CDR2 is SQIVND (reference sequence). V usage is TRBV19 and J usage is TRBJ2-2; possibly TRBD1 or TRBD2 for D (6 bases each). This receptor was identified in a man aged 18-30 years in good health. Some clones in this sample may be carry-over from other donors' samples. Material for sequencing was naive CD4+ T cells from PBMCs. Subset reported: CD45RA+ positively selected. Written as DNA, the CDR3 is TGTGCCAGTAGTATGAGATCAGGGGAGGTCGGGGAGCTGTTTTTT. The encoded protein is CASSMRSGEVGELFF.